This TCR beta chain was profiled in a study of T cells after yellow fever vaccination. This clonotype was picked up a small number of times. Germline V lookup: CDR1 DFQATT, CDR2 SNEGSKA (reference sequence). The CDR3 length is 16 residues. V lost 3 bases and J lost 0; bases outside the gene matches: 7. Via MiXCR, TCRdb re-called the 5' RACE reads, giving one row per CDR3 protein. The data show 620,000 or so distinct CDR3 sequences, with around 12% seen just once and about 15% held by the top ten. The chain employs TRBV20-1 and TRBJ1-1, with 10 bases matching TRBD1. The source material was PBMCs, sampled on the day of the yellow fever booster vaccination. This TCR was recovered from a man younger than 45 who received the YFV17D yellow fever vaccine. The CDR3 nucleotides read TGCAGTGCTAGTACCCGGGACAGGGGAATGAACACTGAAGCTTTCTTT. As protein: CSASTRDRGMNTEAFF.